This is a list of T cell receptor beta chains from one sample in a study of CD8+ T cells in alopecia areata. Produced via immunoSEQ multiplex PCR; TCRdb's table is partial and in-frame only. The sample holds around 190,000 clones, approximately 61% seen once. Sample: CD4+ T cells sorted from blood, taken at week 24, from a patient treated with tofacitinib. The receptors originated from a human donor with alopecia areata. CDR3s include the opening cysteine and the closing phenylalanine or tryptophan. D genes are given only for firm matches. Clone size is not always given. Where it is, it says once, few, many or a class for expanded clones.

TRBJ2-1,TRBV30,once,-,CAWRTRRGEQFF,TGTGCCTGGAGAACTCGGCGGGGCGAGCAGTTCTTC
TRBJ1-6,TRBV27,-,-,CASSGRENSPLHF,TGTGCCAGCAGTGGAAGGGAGAATTCACCCCTCCACTTT
TRBJ1-5,TRBV29-1,-,-,CSVDGGVGGPQHF,TGCAGCGTTGATGGAGGGGTCGGGGGGCCCCAGCATTTT
TRBJ1-6,TRBV30,-,TRBD1,CAWSVGQGHSPLHF,TGTGCCTGGAGTGTGGGACAGGGGCATTCACCCCTCCACTTT
TRBJ1-1,TRBV6-5,-,-,CAGRRRTNTEAFF,TGTGCCGGCAGGCGCCGGACGAACACTGAAGCTTTCTTT
TRBJ1-1,TRBV7-2,-,-,CASSLAGGKAEAFF,TGTGCCAGCAGCTTAGCGGGAGGGAAGGCTGAAGCTTTCTTT
TRBJ1-2,TRBV10-3,-,-,CAISESQGRQGYTF,TGTGCCATCAGTGAATCTCAGGGTCGTCAAGGCTACACCTTC
TRBJ2-3,TRBV18,few,TRBD2,CASFPTGAGGFTDTQYF,TGTGCCAGCTTCCCCACGGGAGCGGGGGGATTCACAGATACGCAGTATTTT
TRBJ2-5,TRBV30,-,-,CAWSSGGKETQYF,TGTGCCTGGAGTTCCGGAGGGAAAGAGACCCAGTACTTC
TRBJ1-2,TRBV30,-,-,CAWSREASRGYTF,TGTGCCTGGAGTAGGGAGGCCTCAAGAGGCTACACCTTC
TRBJ2-5,TRBV29-1,-,-,CSAAWGTDTKETQYF,TGCAGCGCCGCTTGGGGGACGGACACAAAAGAGACCCAGTACTTC
TRBJ1-5,TRBV19,-,TRBD1,CASLKDREGQPQHF,TGTGCCAGCCTTAAGGACAGGGAGGGCCAGCCCCAGCATTTT
TRBJ2-2,TRBV11-2,-,-,CASSLFNTGELFF,TGTGCCAGCAGCTTATTTAACACCGGGGAGCTGTTTTTT
TRBJ1-5,TRBV29-1,-,-,CSVETGANQPQHF,TGCAGCGTTGAAACGGGGGCTAATCAGCCCCAGCATTTT
TRBJ2-3,TRBV6-1,many,-,CASSEVGNTQYF,TGTGCCAGCAGTGAAGTGGGGAATACGCAGTATTTT
TRBJ2-7,TRBV10-3,-,-,CAINGDSYEQYF,TGTGCCATCAATGGGGATTCCTACGAGCAGTACTTC
TRBJ2-7,TRBV4-3,-,-,CASSQDQTGPYEQYF,TGCGCCAGCAGCCAAGATCAGACAGGTCCATACGAGCAGTACTTC
TRBJ2-7,TRBV5-1,-,-,CASSLGAAHYEQYF,TGCGCCAGCAGCTTGGGGGCTGCCCACTACGAGCAGTACTTC
TRBJ2-7,TRBV7-6,few,-,CASSLTGWEQYF,TGTGCCAGCAGCCTCACAGGGTGGGAGCAGTACTTC
TRBJ2-1,TRBV11-2,-,TRBD2,CASSSLAGGVYNEQFF,TGTGCCAGCAGCTCATTGGCGGGGGGGGTTTACAATGAGCAGTTCTTC
TRBJ1-2,TRBV29-1,-,-,CSVWTGGGYTF,TGCAGCGTTTGGACTGGGGGAGGCTACACCTTC
TRBJ1-1,TRBV7-9,-,-,CASSLLTPNTEAFF,TGTGCCAGCAGCCTCCTTACACCGAACACTGAAGCTTTCTTT
TRBJ2-3,TRBV4-1,-,-,CASSQGRAPINTDTQYF,TGCGCCAGCAGCCAAGGCCGCGCCCCCATCAACACAGATACGCAGTATTTT
TRBJ1-6,TRBV30,-,-,CAWSVLLGAIGKFNNSPLHF,TGTGCCTGGAGTGTACTATTGGGGGCGATAGGCAAATTCAACAATTCACCCCTCCACTTT
TRBJ2-1,TRBV7-9,few,-,CASSPPIGGAVSNEQFF,TGTGCCAGCAGCCCCCCTATTGGGGGGGCAGTATCGAATGAGCAGTTCTTC
TRBJ2-7,TRBV7-2,-,TRBD1,CASTTGTGGYEQYF,TGTGCCAGCACCACGGGAACAGGGGGCTACGAGCAGTACTTC
TRBJ2-3,TRBV29-1,-,TRBD1,CSVEGQAGRDTQYF,TGCAGCGTTGAGGGACAGGCCGGTCGGGATACGCAGTATTTT
TRBJ1-2,TRBV7-2,-,-,CASSLDGDYGYTF,TGTGCCAGCAGCTTAGACGGGGACTATGGCTACACCTTC
TRBJ1-2,TRBV29-1,few,TRBD1,CSVDDRGGHGYTF,TGCAGCGTTGATGACAGGGGAGGTCATGGCTACACCTTC
TRBJ2-1,TRBV10-2,few,TRBD2,CASSDPTGTIYNEQFF,TGCGCCAGCAGTGACCCAACCGGGACTATATACAATGAGCAGTTCTTC
TRBJ1-5,TRBV30,-,-,CAWSVSDRGNQPQHF,TGTGCCTGGAGTGTAAGTGACAGAGGCAATCAGCCCCAGCATTTT
TRBJ1-1,TRBV29-1,-,-,CSVTRVRVNTEAFF,TGCAGCGTTACCCGGGTCAGGGTGAACACTGAAGCTTTCTTT
TRBJ1-5,TRBV19,-,-,CASTLDPNRNQPQHF,TGTGCCAGTACCTTAGATCCGAATCGCAATCAGCCCCAGCATTTT
TRBJ2-3,TRBV15,-,TRBD2,CATSILAGGTDTQYF,TGTGCCACCAGCATCCTAGCGGGGGGCACAGATACGCAGTATTTT
TRBJ2-7,TRBV5-1,-,TRBD2,CASTGGLAESYEQYF,TGCGCCAGCACCGGGGGACTAGCTGAATCCTACGAGCAGTACTTC
TRBJ2-6,TRBV30,-,-,CAWGSGANVLTF,TGTGCGTGGGGGTCTGGGGCCAACGTCCTGACTTTC
TRBJ2-7,TRBV6-6,-,-,CASSYVGTLRYEQYF,TGTGCCAGCAGTTACGTCGGGACCCTCCGCTACGAGCAGTACTTC
TRBJ2-4,TRBV5-6,-,-,CASSLSRGLAKNIQYF,TGTGCCAGCAGCTTGAGTCGGGGGCTAGCCAAAAACATTCAGTACTTC
TRBJ2-3,TRBV7-3,many,-,CASWQGIATDTQYF,TGTGCCAGCTGGCAGGGGATCGCCACAGATACGCAGTATTTT
TRBJ1-1,TRBV7-8,few,-,CASSPVRLGTEAFF,TGTGCCAGCAGCCCCGTCCGACTTGGCACTGAAGCTTTCTTT
TRBJ2-6,TRBV7-2,-,TRBD1,CASNPGTVLSGANVLTF,TGTGCCAGCAACCCCGGGACAGTTCTATCTGGGGCCAACGTCCTGACTTTC
TRBJ1-5,TRBV2,-,-,CASIQGLNQPQHF,TGTGCCAGCATACAGGGACTCAATCAGCCCCAGCATTTT
TRBJ2-1,TRBV2,-,-,CASSGRQGGYNEQFF,TGTGCCAGCAGTGGTCGACAGGGAGGCTACAATGAGCAGTTCTTC